This T cell receptor beta chain was documented in a study of blood T cell repertoires in COVID-19. About the study: Donors in the United States, Italy and Spain gave samples during acute or convalescent COVID-19. T cells, B-cell-depleted T cells, or PBMCs provided the cDNA or gDNA that served as material.

The Seattle patients, enrolled during active infection, were followed longitudinally. J lost 2 bases, V lost 6 bases, and 4 bases had no gene match. CDR1 is SGHKS, CDR2 YYEKEE, per germline (reference sequence). The CDR3 runs 13 residues. Only in-frame clones appear in the TCRdb table, and some are missing; sequencing was by immunoSEQ multiplex PCR. Of a few hundred thousand clones detected, 80% to 95% appear once; the ten largest clones hold under 3%. The source of this sequence is a person aged 18-30 years with COVID-19, enrolled during active disease. Source material: peripheral blood. V gene TRBV5-5 combines with J gene TRBJ2-7; TRBD1 agrees at 8 bases. The CDR3 nucleotides are TGTGCCAGCACCCTGACAGGGGCCTACGAGCAGTACTTC. It is translated as CASTLTGAYEQYF.